Shown below are 10 T cell receptor beta chains from a single sample sequenced in a study of blood T cell repertoires in COVID-19. Profiled with immunoSEQ multiplex PCR; TCRdb holds only in-frame clones, not every one. Of 53,000 or so clones in the sample, approximately 79% were seen once. Material: peripheral blood. The receptors were sampled from a man between 60 and 70 years old with acute or convalescent COVID-19.

The genes are TRBV12-3 or TRBV12-4 and TRBJ1-5, with D unclear. The CDR3 contains 13 residues. V gave up 6 bases and J gave up 4 bases, with 10 bases separating them. The CDR3 nucleotides read TGTGCCAGCAGCCTTGGACTGAATCAGCCCCAGCATTTT. Amino acid sequence: CASSLGLNQPQHF.

The chain combines TRBV6-2 or TRBV6-3 with TRBJ2-3; TRBD2 is a possible D gene (6 bases). Germline values: CDR1 MNHEY, CDR2 SVGEGT. The CDR3 covers 14 residues. V was cut by 0 bases and J by 8 bases, with 12 bases left in between. The CDR3 here is CASSYSGLFATQYF. The DNA of the CDR3 is TGTGCCAGCAGTTACTCTGGACTATTCGCTACGCAGTATTTT.

This chain links TRBV30 with TRBJ1-2, with D tentatively TRBD1 (5 bases). This CDR3 is 15 amino acids long. Germline CDR1 GTSNPN, CDR2 SVGIG (reference sequence). With 3 bases removed from V and 5 bases from J, the gap between germline ends came to 19 bases. Here the CDR3 reads CAWSYGGEGVYGYTF. The CDR3 bases are TGTGCCTGGAGCTACGGGGGGGAAGGAGTTTATGGCTACACCTTC.

The J gene is TRBJ1-2, the V gene TRBV21-1. TRBV21-1 is given as a pseudogene. There are 22 residues in the CDR3. The CDR3 bases are TGTGCCAGCAGCAAATTAACTCTGAGGCACGCCGTGCGCCCTCGTTCTAACTATGGCTACACCTTC. This translates into CASSKLTLRHAVRPRSNYGYTF.

This chain joins TRBV6-1 and TRBJ1-3; D is perhaps TRBD1 (5 bases). CDR1 is MNHNS and CDR2 is SASEGT in the germline V gene. CDR3 length: 15 amino acids. Trimming stripped 1 base from V and 8 bases from J, with 15 bases between. The CDR3 nucleotides read TGTGCCAGCAGTGAAGTCCAGGGAGGGTGGGACACCATATATTTT. Encoded protein: CASSEVQGGWDTIYF.

The chain uses TRBV7-8 and TRBJ2-1; the match to TRBD2 covers 7 bases. CDR3 size: 15 residues. Germline assignment: CDR1 SGHVS and CDR2 FQNEAQ. V gave up 1 base and J gave up 0 bases; unmatched junction bases: 0. This chain's CDR3 is CASSLERGSYNEQFF. The CDR3, as DNA: TGTGCCAGCAGCTTAGAGCGGGGCTCCTACAATGAGCAGTTCTTC.

The rearrangement links TRBV3-1 (or the pseudogene TRBV3-2) to TRBJ2-7; TRBD1 agrees at 7 bases. CDR3 length equals 16 residues. Per germline, CDR1 LGHDT and CDR2 YNNKEL (reference sequence). The DNA for the CDR3 is TGTGCCAGCAGCCGCATACCCGCCCGAGGGGGCCCCCCCGTCGGGGTC. Protein product: CASSRIPARGGPPVGV.

This clone was seen just once. For the CDR3, the DNA is TGTGCCAGCAGGCGCGTCGGACAGGGTGTGGGGCAGCCCCAGCATTTT. Residues: CASRRVGQGVGQPQHF. The chain recombines TRBV27 with TRBJ1-5; TRBD1 agrees at 8 bases. From germline, CDR1 is MNHEY and CDR2 SMNVEV (reference sequence). Trimming at V came to 6 bases and at J to 7 bases, leaving 14 bases not matched to a gene. The CDR3 totals 16 residues.

In its sample, this clone was seen once. The J gene is TRBJ1-2, the V gene TRBV6-2 or TRBV6-3, with TRBD1 matching 7 bases. Germline V gives CDR1 MNHEY, CDR2 SVGEGT. This CDR3 spans 13 amino acids. The V segment lost 5 bases and the J segment 6 bases; nucleotides outside the gene matches: 6. The CDR3 nucleotides are TGTGCCAGCAGTCTGACAGGGTGGAATGGCTACACCTTC. Its translation: CASSLTGWNGYTF.

This clone has a handful of counts. The chain is built from TRBV5-6 and TRBJ2-2, with TRBD2 matching over 10 bases. Germline loops: CDR1 SGHDT, CDR2 YYEEEE. This CDR3 is built from 16 residues. V lost 4 bases and J lost 5; bases outside the gene matches: 8. CDR3: CASSTEAGGYTGELFF. The CDR3 DNA follows: TGTGCCAGCAGCACCGAAGCGGGAGGGTATACCGGGGAGCTGTTTTTT.